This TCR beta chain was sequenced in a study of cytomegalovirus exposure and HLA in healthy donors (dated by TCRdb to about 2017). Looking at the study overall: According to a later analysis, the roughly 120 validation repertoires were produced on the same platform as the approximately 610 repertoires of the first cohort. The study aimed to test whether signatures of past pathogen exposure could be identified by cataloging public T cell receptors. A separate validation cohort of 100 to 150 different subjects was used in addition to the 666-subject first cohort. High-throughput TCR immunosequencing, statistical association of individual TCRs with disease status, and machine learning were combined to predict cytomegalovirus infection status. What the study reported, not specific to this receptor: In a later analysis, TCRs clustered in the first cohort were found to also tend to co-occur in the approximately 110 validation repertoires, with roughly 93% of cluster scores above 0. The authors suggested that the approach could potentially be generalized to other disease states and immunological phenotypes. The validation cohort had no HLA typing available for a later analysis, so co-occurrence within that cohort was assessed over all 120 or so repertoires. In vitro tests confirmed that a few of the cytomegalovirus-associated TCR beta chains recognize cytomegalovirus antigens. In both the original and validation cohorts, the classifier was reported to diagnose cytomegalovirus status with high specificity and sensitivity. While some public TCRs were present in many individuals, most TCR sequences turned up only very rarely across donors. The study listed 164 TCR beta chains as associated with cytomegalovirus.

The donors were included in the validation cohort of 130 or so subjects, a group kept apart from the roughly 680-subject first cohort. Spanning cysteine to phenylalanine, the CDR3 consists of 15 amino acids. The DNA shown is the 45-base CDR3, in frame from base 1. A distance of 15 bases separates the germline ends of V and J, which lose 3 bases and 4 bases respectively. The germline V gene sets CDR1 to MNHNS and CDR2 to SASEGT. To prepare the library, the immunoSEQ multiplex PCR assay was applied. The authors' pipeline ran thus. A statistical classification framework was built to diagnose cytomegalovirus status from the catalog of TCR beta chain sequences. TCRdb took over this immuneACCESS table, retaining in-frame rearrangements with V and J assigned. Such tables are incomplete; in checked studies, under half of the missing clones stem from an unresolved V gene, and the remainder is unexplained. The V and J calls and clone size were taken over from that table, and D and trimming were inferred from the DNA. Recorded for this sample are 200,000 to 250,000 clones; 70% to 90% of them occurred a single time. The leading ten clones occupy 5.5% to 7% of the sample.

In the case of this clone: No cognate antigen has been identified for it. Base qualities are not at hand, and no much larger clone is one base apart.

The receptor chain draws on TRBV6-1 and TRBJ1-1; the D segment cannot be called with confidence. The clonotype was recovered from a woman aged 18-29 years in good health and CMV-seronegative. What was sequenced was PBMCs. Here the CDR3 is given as CASSDPPAMITEAFF. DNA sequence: TGTGCCAGCAGTGACCCGCCAGCCATGATCACTGAAGCTTTCTTT.